The next 18 T cell receptor beta chains were all read from a single sample in a study of shared clonotypes between healthy human individuals. The table came from immunoSEQ multiplex PCR; TCRdb's copy has only in-frame clones and leaves some out. The sample holds about 770,000 clones, over 60% seen once. Source material: memory CD4+ T cells sorted from blood. Indicated subset: CD45RA-negative fraction. These receptors all come from a woman aged 25 to 45 in good health.

This clone was counted only a few times. The CDR3 sequence is CASSPELATSSYNEQFF. As DNA, the CDR3 is TGTGCCAGCAGCCCGGAACTAGCGACCAGCTCCTACAATGAGCAGTTCTTC. The chain carries TRBV6-4 and TRBJ2-1, with 7 bases that match TRBD2. The V gene end was trimmed by 6 bases and the J gene end by 0 bases; junction bases not matched to a gene: 11. CDR1 MRHNA and CDR2 SNTAGT come from the germline V gene. This CDR3 contains 17 residues.

This clone was observed a handful of times. This chain uses TRBV2 with TRBJ2-3; 13 bases fit TRBD2. The CDR3 is 16 amino acids. Per germline, CDR1 SNHLY and CDR2 FYNNEI. With 7 bases clipped from V and 4 bases from J, the junction kept 8 bases outside the gene matches. The CDR3 protein is CASILQLAGGADTQYF. CDR3 nucleotides: TGTGCCAGCATCCTCCAACTAGCGGGAGGGGCAGATACGCAGTATTTT.

This clone showed up just a few times. The CDR3 region is CASSRPGLAFGEQFF. In nucleotides, the CDR3 is TGTGCCAGTAGTAGACCGGGACTAGCTTTCGGTGAGCAGTTCTTC. The genes are TRBV19 and TRBJ2-1; 9 bases fit TRBD2. The germline gives CDR1 LNHDA, CDR2 SQIVND (reference sequence). This CDR3 has 15 amino acids. J lost 9 bases, V lost 4 bases, and 10 bases had no gene match.

This clone was observed a single time. Here the CDR3 reads CASRPDSYSGNTIYF. The CDR3 DNA follows: TGTGCCAGCAGGCCCGACAGCTACTCTGGAAACACCATATATTTT. The rearrangement uses TRBV6-5 and TRBJ1-3, with TRBD1 as a possible D gene (5 bases). The germline gives CDR1 MNHEY, CDR2 SVGAGI. This CDR3 is 15 amino acids long. Trimming cost V 6 bases and J 0 bases, with 12 bases left between them.

The chain is built from TRBV5-1 and TRBJ1-1; D call uncertain. Trimming left V 4 bases short and J 1 base short, with 11 bases between. The germline CDR1 and CDR2 sequences are SGHRS and YFSETQ. The CDR3 consists of 14 residues. The CDR3 here is CASSPWFGNTEAFF. CDR3 coding DNA: TGCGCCAGCAGCCCCTGGTTCGGGAACACTGAAGCTTTCTTT.

Comment on this clone: Because it lacks the conserved phenylalanine or tryptophan at the end, this CDR3 is likely a read error. The DNA is omitted, as the CDR3 cannot be located on it reliably, and the CDR3 follows TCRdb's listing. The chain joins TRBV7-9 to TRBJ1-3. With termini counted, the CDR3 has 8 amino acids. Germline CDR1 is SEHNR and CDR2 is FQNEAQ (reference sequence). CDR3 amino acids: CASSPGGL.

Comments on this clone: At the DNA level, this CDR3 is encoded by other sequences in the same sample as well. The V and J genes are TRBV6-4 and TRBJ2-1, with TRBD2 matching over 10 bases. CDR1 is MRHNA and CDR2 is SNTAGT in the germline V gene. V trimming: 4 bases; J trimming: 7 bases; junction bases outside the gene matches: 4. The CDR3 sequence is 14 residues long. The CDR3 DNA is TGTGCCAGCAGTGTACTAGCGGGATATAATGAGCAGTTCTTC. This gives the protein CASSVLAGYNEQFF.

This clone showed up many times. The same CDR3 can be traced to other DNA sequences in this sample. The chain joins TRBV5-1 to TRBJ2-1; D is uncertain. The CDR3 runs 15 residues. CDR1 is SGHRS and CDR2 is YFSETQ in the germline V gene. Trimming pared 0 bases from V and 0 bases from J, leaving 7 bases between. CDR3: CASSLDSHSYNEQFF. CDR3 bases: TGCGCCAGCAGCTTGGATTCCCACTCCTACAATGAGCAGTTCTTC. Supplemented by reference TRBV5-1 and TRBJ2-1, the full variable domain reads KAGVTQTPRYLIKTRGQQVTLSCSPISGHRSVSWYQQTPGQGLQFLFEYFSETQRNKGNFPGRFSGRQFSNSRSEMNVSTLELGDSALYLCASSLDSHSYNEQFFGPGTRLTVL.

The V gene is TRBV12-2, the J gene TRBJ2-2; the table's D gene call, TRBD2, was not cross checked with the DNA. TRBV12-2 is shown as a pseudogene. This CDR3 has 16 residues. The CDR3 DNA follows: TGTGCAAGTCGCTTAGCGGAGGACCGCCCCAGCCGGGAGCTGTTTTTT. This gives the protein CASRLAEDRPSRELFF.

The genes are TRBV15 and TRBJ1-4; 7 bases fit TRBD1. Germline V gene sequence: CDR1 LNHNV, CDR2 YYDKDF (reference sequence). Trimming at V came to 3 bases and at J to 6 bases, leaving 10 bases not matched to a gene. The CDR3 sequence is 16 residues long. The CDR3 here is CATSRNETGRHEKLFF. CDR3 bases: TGTGCCACCAGCAGGAACGAGACAGGGCGCCATGAAAAACTGTTTTTT.

Notes on this clone: The same CDR3 is also encoded by other DNA sequences in this sample. The V and J genes are TRBV5-1 and TRBJ2-2, with 7 nucleotides matching TRBD2. The V gene end was trimmed by 4 bases and the J gene end by 0 bases; junction bases not matched to a gene: 6. Germline lookup yields CDR1 SGHRS and CDR2 YFSETQ. The CDR3 has 16 amino acids. The chain's CDR3 is CASSLGLAANTGELFF. DNA for the CDR3: TGCGCCAGCAGCCTGGGGCTAGCGGCGAACACCGGGGAGCTGTTTTTT.

This clone was observed many times. V gene TRBV28 combines with J gene TRBJ1-1; 11 positions agree with TRBD1. Germline V gene data show CDR1 as MDHEN and CDR2 as SYDVKM. J gave up 6 bases and V 4 bases, and 10 bases lay outside the gene matches. This CDR3 is built from 16 residues. Here the CDR3 DNA reads TGTGCCAGCAGTTCCGGGACAGGGGGTGGGTCACCTGAAGCTTTCTTT. Amino acid sequence: CASSSGTGGGSPEAFF.

Worth noting for this clone: At one of its ends the junction is not consistent with the germline gene, which may arise from a read error. The chain combines TRBV6-1 with TRBJ2-7; TRBD1 or TRBD2 may be the D gene (5 bases each). This CDR3 comprises 10 residues. Germline CDR1 MNHNS, CDR2 SASEGT. CDR3 sequence (DNA): TGTGCCAGCGGGGACCGATTACGGTATTTC. This codes for CASGDRLRYF.

This clone came up a few times. The CDR3 DNA reads TGTGCCAGCAGTTTAAAGGCTTGGGGAAACACCATATATTTT. Translation gives CASSLKAWGNTIYF. V usage is TRBV28 and J usage is TRBJ1-3; D not certain. The CDR3 consists of 14 residues. Germline V gene lookup returns CDR1 MDHEN and CDR2 SYDVKM. Trimming removed 2 bases at V and 4 bases at J, with 9 bases between. Together with reference TRBV28 and TRBJ1-3, the CDR3 gives the full variable domain: DVKVTQSSRYLVKRTGEKVFLECVQDMDHENMFWYRQDPGLGLRLIYFSYDVKMKEKGDIPEGYSVSREKKERFSLILESASTNQTSMYLCASSLKAWGNTIYFGEGSWLTVV.

V usage is TRBV2 and J usage is TRBJ1-2; D might be TRBD1 (5 bases). V lost 1 base and J lost 2, with 20 bases in between. The CDR3 is 18 amino acids. Germline CDR1 and CDR2: SNHLY and FYNNEI. The CDR3 reads CASSEVGLQGEINYGYTF. In DNA, the CDR3 is TGTGCCAGCAGTGAAGTAGGTCTACAAGGGGAAATCAACTATGGCTACACCTTC.

The chain joins TRBV6-4 to TRBJ2-6; D might be TRBD1 (5 bases). The length of the CDR3 is 18 residues. The V gene's germline CDR1 is MRHNA and CDR2 SNTAGT. With 0 bases removed from V and 1 base from J, the gap between germline ends came to 13 bases. The DNA for the CDR3 is TGTGCCAGCAGTGACTCGGCAGGGCTAAAGTCTGGGGCCAACGTCCTGACTTTC. This translates into CASSDSAGLKSGANVLTF.

The table lists this clone with a few counts. The J gene is TRBJ2-1, the V gene TRBV25-1; D possibly corresponds to TRBD2 (6 bases). The V end lost 6 bases, the J end lost 0 bases, and 15 bases lay between the germline ends. The CDR3 is 16 residues long. Germline V gives CDR1 MGHDK, CDR2 SYGVNS. DNA for the CDR3: TGTGCCAGCAGCCAGCGGGCGGAGAACTCCTACAATGAGCAGTTCTTC. It translates to CASSQRAENSYNEQFF.

This clone occurred once. Other nucleotide sequences from this sample produce the same CDR3. The J gene is TRBJ2-7, the V gene TRBV7-2; TRBD2 is a possible D gene (5 bases). With 3 bases removed from V and 4 bases from J, the gap between germline ends came to 7 bases. The V gene's germline CDR1 is SGHTA and CDR2 FQGNSA. The CDR3 consists of 12 residues. CDR3 bases: TGTGCCAGCAGCTTGCCGGGATACGAGCAGTACTTC. Its protein is CASSLPGYEQYF.